Given below is one T cell receptor (beta chain) in context. Germline CDR1 is MNHEY and CDR2 is SVGEGT. The CDR3 extends over 11 amino acids. Trimming removed 2 bases at V and 6 bases at J, with 4 bases between. This entry comes from a study of blood T cell repertoires in COVID-19. At the level of the study: Italy, Spain and the United States were the sources of the convalescent and acute COVID-19 samples. T cells, B-cell-depleted T cells, or PBMCs supplied cDNA or gDNA.

Study processing details: For nucleated cells, counts were estimated from reference gene primer amplification. Produced via immunoSEQ multiplex PCR; TCRdb's table is partial and in-frame only. The V and J calls and clone size come from that table; D and trimming were worked out from the DNA. The table lists about 100,000 clones, around four fifths of them singletons. Sequenced sample: peripheral blood. The sequence came from an older man with active or convalescent COVID-19. This sequence joins TRBV6-2 or TRBV6-3 and TRBJ1-1; no clear D. The CDR3 sequence is CASSYIAEAFF. DNA of the CDR3: TGTGCCAGCAGTTACATCGCTGAAGCTTTCTTT.